The clone carrying this T cell receptor beta chain was detected ten times or more. Its target is unknown. V gave up 5 bases and J gave up 5 bases; unmatched junction bases: 6. CDR3 size: 14 residues. According to the study, TCR beta libraries were built with iRepertoire HTBI primers and CDR3-region Arm-PCR. Each CDR3 protein is one row after TCRdb ran MiXCR on the multiplex PCR reads. The data contain roughly 500,000 distinct CDR3 sequences, around 21% of them seen just once; the ten biggest clones take up 6.5% to 8%. Time point indicated: persistent/refractory GD, antithyroid drugs over 5 years with positive TRAb. PBMC RNA served as the TCR library source. This sample was included in a study of regulatory T cells in long-lasting Graves disease. General study findings and limits: Preferential use of TRBV28, TRBJ1-2 and TRBJ2-5 was seen in persistent disease.

J is TRBJ2-7 and V is TRBV12-3 or TRBV12-4, with 10 bases identical to TRBD2. The TCR originated in a female donor with Graves disease. Sequencing was performed on peripheral blood mononuclear cells (PBMCs), taken when the disease was refractory, from a patient treated with antithyroid drugs. Here the CDR3 reads CASSHSGRSHEQYF. CDR3 DNA sequence: TGTGCCAGCAGTCATAGCGGGAGGAGCCACGAGCAGTACTTC.